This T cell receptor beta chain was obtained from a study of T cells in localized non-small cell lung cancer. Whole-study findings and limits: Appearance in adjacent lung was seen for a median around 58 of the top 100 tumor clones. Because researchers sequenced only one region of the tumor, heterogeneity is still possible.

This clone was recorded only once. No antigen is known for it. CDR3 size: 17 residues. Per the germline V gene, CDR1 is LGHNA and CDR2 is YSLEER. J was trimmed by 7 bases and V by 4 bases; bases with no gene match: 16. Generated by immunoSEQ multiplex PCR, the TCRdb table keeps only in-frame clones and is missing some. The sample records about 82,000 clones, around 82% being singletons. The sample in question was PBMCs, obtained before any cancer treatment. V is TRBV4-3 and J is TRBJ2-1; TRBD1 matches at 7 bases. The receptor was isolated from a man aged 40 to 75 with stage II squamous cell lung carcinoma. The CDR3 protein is CASSRRASGQRLNEQFF. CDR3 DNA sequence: TGCGCCAGCAGCCGTAGGGCCTCGGGACAGCGCCTAAATGAGCAGTTCTTC.